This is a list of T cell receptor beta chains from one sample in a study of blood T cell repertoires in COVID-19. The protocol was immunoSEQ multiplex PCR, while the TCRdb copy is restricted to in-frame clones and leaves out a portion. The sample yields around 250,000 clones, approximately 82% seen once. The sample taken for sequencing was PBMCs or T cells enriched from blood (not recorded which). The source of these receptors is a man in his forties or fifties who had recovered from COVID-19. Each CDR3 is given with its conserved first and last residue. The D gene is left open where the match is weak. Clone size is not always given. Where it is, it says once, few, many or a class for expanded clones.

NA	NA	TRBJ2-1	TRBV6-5	CASSPLGGVDNEQFF	TGTGCCAGCAGTCCCCTAGGCGGGGTCGACAATGAGCAGTTCTTC
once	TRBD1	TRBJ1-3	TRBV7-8	CASSSDRELGNTIYF	TGTGCCAGCAGCTCCGACAGGGAACTTGGAAACACCATATATTTT
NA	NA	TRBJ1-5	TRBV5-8	CASSPPDSTNQPQHF	TGTGCCAGCAGCCCGCCTGACAGTACCAATCAGCCCCAGCATTTT
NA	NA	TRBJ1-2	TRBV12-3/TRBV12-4	CASSLEPGYGYTF	TGTGCCAGCAGTTTAGAGCCAGGGTATGGCTACACCTTC
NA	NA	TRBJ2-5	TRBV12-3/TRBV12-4	CASSPLRETQYF	TGTGCCAGCAGTCCCCTCCGAGAGACCCAGTACTTC
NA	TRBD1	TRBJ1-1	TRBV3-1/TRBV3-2	CASSQSTGRAFF	TGTGCCAGCAGCCAATCGACAGGGAGAGCTTTCTTT
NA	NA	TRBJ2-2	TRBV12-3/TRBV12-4	CASSSLTGELFF	TGTGCCAGCAGTTCCCTCACCGGGGAGCTGTTTTTT
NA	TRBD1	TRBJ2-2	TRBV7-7	CASSPDRGNTGELFF	TGTGCCAGCAGCCCGGACAGGGGCAACACCGGGGAGCTGTTTTTT
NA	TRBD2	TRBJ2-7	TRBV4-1	CASSQDAGGEYEQYF	TGCGCCAGCAGCCAAGATGCCGGGGGGGAGTACGAGCAGTACTTC
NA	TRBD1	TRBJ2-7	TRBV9	CASSATPGQGYEQYF	TGTGCCAGCAGCGCAACGCCGGGACAGGGGTACGAGCAGTACTTC
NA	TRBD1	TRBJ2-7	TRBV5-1	CASSSGQGPYEQYF	TGCGCCAGCAGCTCGGGACAGGGCCCCTACGAGCAGTACTTC
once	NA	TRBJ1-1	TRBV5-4	CASTRVGGGGNTEAFF	TGTGCCAGCACCCGAGTGGGCGGGGGCGGGAACACTGAAGCTTTCTTT
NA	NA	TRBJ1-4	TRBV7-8	CASSLGGLGQLFF	TGTGCCAGCAGCTTAGGAGGTTTAGGCCAACTGTTTTTT
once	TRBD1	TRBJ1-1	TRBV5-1	CASSSTRQGPEAFF	TGCGCCAGCAGCTCCACAAGACAGGGCCCTGAAGCTTTCTTT
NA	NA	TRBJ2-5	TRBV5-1	CASSPETGSQETQYF	TGCGCCAGCAGCCCGGAAACAGGGTCCCAGGAGACCCAGTACTTC